The following is a T cell receptor beta chain sequence with its context. This clonotype was observed at least ten times. Its antigen remains undetermined. No clone much larger than this one lies a single base away; base qualities are absent. Graves' hyperthyroidism was defined as stable when no progression to ophthalmopathy occurred over 18 months of follow-up. Hyperthyroidism patients were newly diagnosed, had a disease duration of under 2 months, and were aged 18 to 65 years. Any patient with an uncontrolled infection, another autoimmune disease, pregnancy or lactation was excluded. Diagnoses relied on clinical symptoms, serum thyroxine and TRAb, thyroid ultrasound and orbital computed tomography. PBMCs were isolated from 7.5 to 10 ml of fresh peripheral blood by Ficoll-Paque density gradient centrifugation. Total RNA was extracted with Trizol reagent, and quality was checked on an Agilent 2100 Bioanalyzer.

The TCR beta CDR3 regions were amplified from the RNA transcripts. The TCR CDR3 was subjected to a first round of RT-PCR using the HTBI primer set and the Qiagen OneStep RT-PCR kit. Libraries were constructed in a second round of multiplex PCR, after which size selection and purification were carried out. Libraries were sequenced paired-end with 100 bp reads on an Illumina HiSeq2000. Under the source paper's analysis protocol: Raw data were processed with SOAPnuke, discarding reads with adapters, uncalled bases, mean Phred below 15, or no exact constant-primer or identifier match. COPE v1.2.5 was used to merge high-quality paired reads, and clonotypes were defined as unique nucleotide sequences. Clonotypes were aligned to IMGT TRBV, TRBD and TRBJ reference segments using MiTCR v1.1. The analysis included only V-J combinations with a frequency above 0.0001, which together covered roughly 99% of the repertoires. The TCS score was defined as the ratio of F50 (clonal expansion) to E x V (chaos), calculated using BLOSUM62-based TCRdist between CDR3 peptides within each V-J. Welch's t-statistics and random forest reduced some 510 V-J features to fewer than 15, which were used in a naive Bayes classifier (R e1071). The Morisita-Horn index was used to measure how similar the thyroid and blood repertoires were. Using fastp at Q25 and MiXCR, TCRdb reprocessed the public reads and kept productive beta chains. When rows share a CDR3 protein, they turn into one entry using the most common DNA and genes. TCRdb's processing, not the authors' own work, is the source of the V and J calls. The sample profile shows nearly 750,000 distinct CDR3 sequences; around 40% of them were found once. More than 25% of the sample rests with the top ten.

V gives up 4 bases and J gives up 6 bases, and the segment between their germline ends measures 7 bases. According to the germline V gene, CDR1 reads SGHVS and CDR2 reads FQNEAQ. The CDR3 starts with the cysteine, ends with the phenylalanine, and has 11 residues. Just CDR3 DNA is preserved here, 33 bases in frame from base 1. These data come from a study of T cells in Graves' hyperthyroidism and ophthalmopathy (dated by TCRdb to the late 2010s). Looking at the study overall: Peripheral blood was collected at initial diagnosis, before any treatment. TCR V-J signatures able to tell the groups apart were searched for in a discovery cohort of 90 to 100 patients, of whom approximately 40 had Graves' ophthalmopathy and 57 had stable Graves' hyperthyroidism. Prospective prediction of ophthalmopathy was tested in an independent validation cohort consisting of about 20 hyperthyroidism patients and approximately 16 patients who later progressed to ophthalmopathy. The 95 to 100 discovery patients were randomly split 7:3 into training and test sets. In addition, the study compared T-cell repertoires in thyroid tissue and in blood from six Graves' hyperthyroidism patients. After sampling, hyperthyroidism patients received methimazole starting at 30 mg daily, and ophthalmopathy patients received high-dose intravenous methylprednisolone. TCR Vbeta CDR3 sequencing of fewer than 150 peripheral blood samples (over 40 ophthalmopathy, 70 to 85 hyperthyroidism and roughly 17 progressor patients) is reported in the paper. The research as a whole found: No statistical method was used to set the sample size in advance, and investigators knew the group allocation. In validation, the model predicted progression to ophthalmopathy with roughly 66% sensitivity and roughly 72% specificity, a median of around 6.6 months before onset. Blood samples also contained most of the expanded thyroid clonotypes (frequency above 0.001), which suggests that blood repertoires may reflect thyroid immune responses. A 13 V-J signature model separated ophthalmopathy from stable hyperthyroidism, with about 88% sensitivity and just under 84% specificity in cross-validation and 80%/75% in testing.

Sequenced sample: blood. The rearranged chain carries TRBV7-8 and TRBJ2-7, with the D gene not confidently named. The source is a woman in her 40s with Graves' hyperthyroidism. The CDR3 in this case is CASSSLVEQYF. The DNA reads TGTGCCAGCAGCTCCCTCGTCGAGCAGTACTTC.